These 24 T cell receptor beta chains were all obtained from the same sample, sequenced in a study of CD8+CD57+ T cells in acquired aplastic anemia. Genomic DNA acted as the template from which TCR beta VDJ combination and CDR3 sequence profiling were carried out. TCRdb fed the reads into MiXCR, producing one record per CDR3 protein. The table shows about 270,000 distinct CDR3 sequences, with roughly half occurring only once. What was sequenced was sorted CD4+, CD8+, or CD8+CD57+ T cells (not recorded which) from PBMCs. The receptors derive from a human donor with severe aplastic anemia or a healthy control (not recorded which).

The genes are TRBV24-1 and TRBJ2-7, with TRBD1 identical over 8 bases. Trimming took 7 bases from V and 3 from J; bases not matched to a gene: 4. CDR1 is KGHDR and CDR2 is SFDVKD in the germline V gene. This CDR3 has 13 amino acids. The DNA of the CDR3 is TGTGCCACCAGGGCAGGGGGCAGCTACGAGCAGTACTTC. Its protein is CATRAGGSYEQYF.

Turning to this clonotype: An end of the junction differs from the germline gene, which may be a read error. The chain carries TRBV25-1 and TRBJ1-6, with TRBD1 identical over 10 bases. CDR1 is MGHDK and CDR2 is SYGVNS in the germline V gene. CDR3 length: 17 amino acids. The CDR3: CASSGGRGTGENSPPHF. In nucleotides, the CDR3 is TGTGCCAGCAGTGGTGGAAGGGGGACAGGGGAGAATTCACCCCCCCACTTT.

The table lists this clonotype with a count of one. The chain recombines TRBV20-1 with TRBJ2-7, with 11 bases lining up with TRBD2. The V segment lost 2 bases and the J segment 5 bases; nucleotides outside the gene matches: 2. The germline V gene encodes CDR1 DFQATT and CDR2 SNEGSKA (reference sequence). The CDR3 runs 13 residues. DNA for the CDR3: TGCAGTGCTAGAAGACTAGCGGGAAACGAGCAGTACTTC. The encoded protein is CSARRLAGNEQYF.

The chain is built from TRBV27 and TRBJ1-4; D is perhaps TRBD1 (5 bases). V lost 8 bases and J lost 7, with 17 bases in between. The length of the CDR3 is 14 residues. Germline CDR1 and CDR2: MNHEY and SMNVEV (reference sequence). CDR3 in DNA: TGTGCCAGCTCACGGGGCAGGGAAGCTGAAAAACTGTTTTTT. Amino acids: CASSRGREAEKLFF. Filled out from reference TRBV27 and TRBJ1-4, the complete variable domain reads EAQVTQNPRYLITVTGKKLTVTCSQNMNHEYMSWYRQDPGLGLRQIYYSMNVEVTDKGDVPEGYKVSRKEKRNFPLILESPSPNQTSLYFCASSRGREAEKLFFGSGTQLSVL.

The chain employs TRBV24-1 and TRBJ2-1, with D perhaps TRBD2 (5 bases). Trimming removed 5 bases from V and 6 bases from J, with 10 bases in between. Germline V gene lookup returns CDR1 KGHDR and CDR2 SFDVKD. This CDR3 is 13 amino acids long. CDR3 sequence reads: CATSGVGGNEQFF. The CDR3 nucleotides are TGTGCCACCAGTGGCGTCGGAGGCAATGAGCAGTTCTTC.

The V and J genes are TRBV2 and TRBJ2-5; D not certain. Germline lookup yields CDR1 SNHLY and CDR2 FYNNEI. This CDR3 spans 13 amino acids. The V and J ends lost 9 bases and 5 bases respectively, with 16 bases between them. The CDR3 loop reads CASIYSVGETQYF. The CDR3 nucleotides are TGTGCCAGTATTTATTCCGTTGGGGAGACCCAGTACTTC.

With respect to this clonotype: Being one base from a much bigger clone, this may be a read error. It is likely a read error, because the conserved phenylalanine at the end of the CDR3 is missing. V gene TRBV12-5 combines with J gene TRBJ1-1, with D possibly matching TRBD1 (5 bases). The CDR3 contains 15 residues. The V gene's germline CDR1 is LGHNT and CDR2 FRNRAP. V dropped 0 bases and J dropped 1 base, with 9 bases sitting between them. CDR3 residues: CASGLVMGPNTEAFL. CDR3 sequence (DNA): TGTGCTAGTGGTTTGGTAATGGGACCGAACACTGAAGCTTTCCTT.

This clonotype was counted only a few times. V usage is TRBV19 and J usage is TRBJ1-5; D gene unclear. This CDR3 spans 13 amino acids. The germline V gene encodes CDR1 LNHDA and CDR2 SQIVND (reference sequence). The V gene lost 1 base and the J gene lost 6 bases, with 7 bases spanning the gap. The CDR3 DNA follows: TGTGCCAGTAGTATAGCTCCGGCTCAGCCCCAGCATTTT. This codes for CASSIAPAQPQHF.

The chain carries TRBV7-2 and TRBJ2-7; no clear D. CDR1 is SGHTA and CDR2 is FQGNSA in the germline V gene. The CDR3 has 12 amino acids. Trimming shortened V by 5 bases and J by 6 bases, and 11 bases separated the two germline ends. The CDR3 DNA is TGTGCCAGCAGCCACCCTCCAGGCGAGCAGTACTTC. This encodes CASSHPPGEQYF.

At least ten counts were recorded for this clonotype. This sequence joins TRBV2 and TRBJ2-5, with TRBD2 as a possible D gene (7 bases). The germline V gene has CDR1 SNHLY and CDR2 FYNNEI. This CDR3 has 14 residues. V shed 3 bases and J shed 5 bases, with 13 bases lying between them. CDR3 nucleotides: TGTGCCAGCAGTGACCGGGGGGCATGGGAGACCCAGTACTTC. This translates into CASSDRGAWETQYF. The full variable domain, completed using reference TRBV2 and TRBJ2-5, is EPEVTQTPSHQVTQMGQEVILRCVPISNHLYFYWYRQILGQKVEFLVSFYNNEISEKSEIFDDQFSVERPDGSNFTLKIRSTKLEDSAMYFCASSDRGAWETQYFGPGTRLLVL.

This clonotype was recorded at least ten times. The chain combines TRBV25-1 with TRBJ1-2; no definite D call. CDR3 length: 13 amino acids. V lost 4 bases and J 2 bases, leaving 8 bases between the germline ends. CDR1 is MGHDK and CDR2 is SYGVNS in the germline V gene. CDR3 region: CASSATGNYGYTF. The CDR3 DNA is TGTGCCAGCAGTGCGACGGGGAACTATGGCTACACCTTC.

Worth noting for this clonotype: The CDR3 end shows no conserved phenylalanine or tryptophan, and so a read error is likely. This sequence joins TRBV2 and TRBJ2-7; D perhaps matches TRBD1 (6 bases). With 5 bases removed from V and 4 bases from J, the gap between germline ends came to 12 bases. The CDR3 spans 13 residues. Germline-derived CDR1 and CDR2 are SNHLY and FYNNEI. CDR3 sequence: CASSSTTGYEQYL. The DNA for the CDR3 is TGTGCCAGCAGTAGTACCACAGGGTACGAGCAGTACCTC.

V is TRBV7-3 and J is TRBJ2-3; D gene uncertain. Germline CDR1 reads SGHTA; CDR2 reads FQGTGA. The CDR3 length is 14 residues. V gave up 11 bases and J gave up 1 base, with 16 bases separating them. DNA of the CDR3: TGTGCCTCTTCATTGGGCGCCCGCACAGATACGCAGTATTTT. This codes for CASSLGARTDTQYF.

On this clonotype itself: This may stem from a read error, because a much larger clone lies one nucleotide away. It is unclear where the CDR3 begins or ends on the DNA, so no DNA is shown, and the CDR3 is as TCRdb lists it. This rearrangement joins TRBV5-4 to TRBJ2-1; the table's D call, TRBD2, was not checked against the DNA. Per the germline V gene, CDR1 is SGHNT and CDR2 is YYREEE (reference sequence). The CDR3 is 17 amino acids in total, end residues counted. The CDR3 reads CASTVAPGSSSYNEQLF.

This clonotype has at least ten counts. J is TRBJ2-6 and V is TRBV9; no reliable D call. Trimming took off 0 bases at V and 3 bases at J, with 4 bases between the two ends. The CDR3 contains 14 residues. Germline-derived CDR1 and CDR2 are SGDLS and YYNGEE. Here the CDR3 DNA reads TGTGCCAGCAGCGTAGTAGGTGGGGCCAACGTCCTGACTTTC. This encodes CASSVVGGANVLTF.

The gene calls are TRBV20-1 and TRBJ2-1, with D possibly being TRBD1 (7 bases). The V and J ends lost 2 bases and 6 bases respectively, with 17 bases between them. Per germline, CDR1 DFQATT and CDR2 SNEGSKA (reference sequence). There are 15 residues in the CDR3. CDR3: CSARFPEGALNEQFF. The CDR3 DNA reads TGCAGTGCTAGATTCCCGGAGGGGGCCCTCAATGAGCAGTTCTTC.

This clonotype was recorded at least ten times. This chain links TRBV5-6 with TRBJ1-1; D ambiguous. The ends were cut back, 4 bases at V and 0 bases at J, with 16 bases in the middle. Germline CDR1 reads SGHDT; CDR2 reads YYEEEE. CDR3 size: 16 residues. The CDR3 coding sequence is TGTGCCAGCAGCGGTGCCCCCGAGGAAATGAACACTGAAGCTTTCTTT. It encodes CASSGAPEEMNTEAFF.

The rearrangement joins TRBV19 to TRBJ1-2; the match to TRBD1 covers 7 bases. Looked up from germline, CDR1 is LNHDA and CDR2 is SQIVND (reference sequence). J gave up 8 bases and V 4 bases, and 10 bases lay outside the gene matches. The CDR3 sequence is 14 residues long. CDR3: CASSTDRWSRGYTF. In nucleotides, the CDR3 is TGTGCCAGTAGTACGGACAGGTGGTCGCGCGGCTACACCTTC.

This chain links TRBV6-5 with TRBJ1-6; D is unclear. This CDR3 is 16 amino acids long. The V and J ends lost 6 bases and 4 bases respectively, with 16 bases between them. The germline gives CDR1 MNHEY, CDR2 SVGAGI. The DNA for the CDR3 is TGTGCCAGCAGATCCTCGAAAGCACGTTATAATTCACCCCTCCACTTT. It is translated as CASRSSKARYNSPLHF.

This clonotype was picked up many times. The chain couples TRBV19 to TRBJ1-4, with D possibly matching TRBD1 (5 bases). CDR1 is LNHDA and CDR2 is SQIVND in the germline V gene (reference sequence). This CDR3 is 15 amino acids long. Trimming removed 3 bases at V and 2 bases at J, with 10 bases between. CDR3 sequence: CASSILRGTNEKLFF. The CDR3 nucleotides read TGTGCCAGTAGTATCCTCCGGGGCACTAATGAAAAACTGTTTTTT.

This chain links TRBV7-9 with TRBJ2-3; 11 bases match TRBD2. Germline V gives CDR1 SEHNR, CDR2 FQNEAQ (reference sequence). This CDR3 is 16 amino acids long. Germline trimming cut 6 bases from V and 2 bases from J; bases unmatched to any gene: 7. The CDR3 DNA follows: TGTGCCAGCAGAGCTGGGACTAGCGGCCTCACAGATACGCAGTATTTT. Its translation is CASRAGTSGLTDTQYF.

The CDR3: CASSAGLSARAAFF. CDR3 DNA: TGTGCCAGCTCGGCAGGGTTATCGGCTCGTGCAGCTTTCTTT. The rearrangement uses TRBV2 and TRBJ1-1; maybe TRBD1 (5 bases). Trimming took off 8 bases at V and 10 bases at J, with 23 bases between the two ends. This CDR3 comprises 14 residues. Germline values: CDR1 SNHLY, CDR2 FYNNEI.

J is TRBJ2-5 and V is TRBV9; 7 bases fit TRBD2. The CDR3 covers 13 residues. Germline loops: CDR1 SGDLS, CDR2 YYNGEE. The ends lost 3 bases at V and 5 bases at J; junction bases unmatched: 4. CDR3 coding DNA: TGTGCCAGCAGCGAGGGAGGGGATGAGACCCAGTACTTC. This translates into CASSEGGDETQYF.

The chain uses TRBV7-3 and TRBJ2-7; no reliable D call. The germline CDR1 and CDR2 sequences are SGHTA and FQGTGA. V shed 1 base and J shed 6 bases, with 10 bases lying between them. The length of the CDR3 is 13 residues. The CDR3 DNA follows: TGTGCCAGCAGCTTAAGTCCTGAGTCCGAGCAGTACTTC. Protein product: CASSLSPESEQYF.